What follows is one T cell receptor beta chain and its context. Its matching antigen is unknown. CDR1 is SGHTA and CDR2 is FQGNSA in the germline V gene. Trimming stripped 1 base from V and 2 bases from J, with 5 bases between. The CDR3 loop spans 13 amino acids. The data were obtained in a study of T cell responses to AZD1222 COVID-19 vaccine. Using immunoSEQ multiplex PCR, the repertoire was profiled, and TCRdb retains in-frame clones only, with some absent. Here the sample spans 150,000 to 200,000 clones, roughly 92% being singletons. Study-wide findings and caveats: Across spike, vaccine-associated CD4 TCRs were found, dominant at 160-218 and 743-854. Nearly half of the spike-specific TCRs reportedly recognize variant regions that carry no mutations. Donors in the cohort were predominantly white British and more often female, and clonal diversity was possibly underestimated. Repertoire collection took place solely once the T cell response had peaked.

This clonotype originated in an adult who received the AZD1222 COVID-19 vaccine. Source: peripheral blood, taken 28 days after the second AZD1222 dose. The rearrangement links TRBV7-2 to TRBJ2-5, with D tentatively TRBD2 (5 bases). CDR3 bases: TGTGCCAGCAGCTTAGAGCGGCAAGAGACCCAGTACTTC. This translates into CASSLERQETQYF. Looking up the rest from reference TRBV7-2 and TRBJ2-5 gives the full variable domain: GAGVSQSPSNKVTEKGKDVELRCDPISGHTALYWYRQSLGQGLEFLIYFQGNSAPDKSGLPSDRFSAERTGGSVSTLTIQRTQQEDSAVYLCASSLERQETQYFGPGTRLLVL.